Listed below are T cell receptor beta chains from one sample, sequenced in a study of T cell repertoires in cytomegalovirus infection. Using its own MiXCR run on the reads, TCRdb lists one record per CDR3 protein. This sample has 200,000 to 300,000 distinct CDR3 sequences, with about 12% found just once. The sequenced sample was PBMCs. The receptor set was obtained from a human donor in good health (CMV status not recorded). Some clones in this sample may be carry-over from other donors' samples. Each CDR3 is given with its conserved first and last residue. D genes are given only for firm matches. Clone size is given for some rows only: seen once, a few or many times, or a class if the clone is expanded.

cdr3_nt cdr3_aa d_call cdr3_length j_call v_call clone_size
TGTGCCAGTAGTATCGGACCCACGGGGTCCTCTGAAGCTTTCTTT CASSIGPTGSSEAFF - 15 TRBJ1-1 TRBV19 few
TGTGCCAGCAGCTCAGACCTAGCCAAAAACATTCAGTACTTC CASSSDLAKNIQYF - 14 TRBJ2-4 TRBV12-3/TRBV12-4 few
TGTGCCAGCAGTCGGGACAGGAATAGCAATCAGCCCCAGCATTTT CASSRDRNSNQPQHF TRBD1 15 TRBJ1-5 TRBV2 -
TGTGCCAGCAGCCCCCCTAGAGCGGGAGTCGACAATGAGCAGTTCTTC CASSPPRAGVDNEQFF TRBD2 16 TRBJ2-1 TRBV11-3 many
TGTGCCAGTAGGAATCAGGGTGGGGACACTGAAGCTTTCTTT CASRNQGGDTEAFF - 14 TRBJ1-1 TRBV19 -
TGTGCCAGCAGTTTATTTGTGACGCCCCAGCATTTT CASSLFVTPQHF - 12 TRBJ1-5 TRBV28 -
TGTGCCAGCAGGAACCGACAGGGGGCGAACACCGGGGAGCTGTTTTTT CASRNRQGANTGELFF TRBD1 16 TRBJ2-2 TRBV5-6 many
TGTGCCAGCATCCCGACAGGTCGCTACGAGCAGTACTTC CASIPTGRYEQYF - 13 TRBJ2-7 TRBV28 few
TGTGGGCCACCTGAAGCTTTCTTT CGPPEAFF - 8 TRBJ1-1 TRBV30 few
TGTGCCAGCAGCTTTGATCTACTTCCGAACTATGGCTACACCTTC CASSFDLLPNYGYTF - 15 TRBJ1-2 TRBV7-9 -
TGTGCCAGCAGCTACCGCGGGGAGCAGTACTTC CASSYRGEQYF - 11 TRBJ2-7 TRBV7-2 many
TGTGCCAGCAGCTCTCACAGACTAGCGGGGTATAACAATGAGCAGTTCTTC CASSSHRLAGYNNEQFF TRBD2 17 TRBJ2-1 TRBV7-2 many
TGCGCCAGCACCGAAGACACAGGGGTAGCTTTCTTT CASTEDTGVAFF TRBD1 12 TRBJ1-1 TRBV5-1 few
TGCGCCAGCAGCCAACCCGGGACAGGGGTAACAGATACGCAGTATTTT CASSQPGTGVTDTQYF TRBD1 16 TRBJ2-3 TRBV4-1 -
TGTGCCACCAGTGTGGGGGGACAGGGGACGAGCGGGGAGCTGTTTTTT CATSVGGQGTSGELFF TRBD1 16 TRBJ2-2 TRBV24-1 -
TGTGCCAGCAGTTTCGACAGGGGAGTTAATGAAAAACTGTTTTTT CASSFDRGVNEKLFF TRBD1 15 TRBJ1-4 TRBV27 -
TGTGCCAGCAGTGTCAACTACCCCTCCTACGAGCAGTACTTC CASSVNYPSYEQYF - 14 TRBJ2-7 TRBV12-3/TRBV12-4 many
TGTGCCAGCAGACCCGGGACAGGGGAGACCCAGTACTTC CASRPGTGETQYF TRBD1 13 TRBJ2-5 TRBV28 few
TGTGCCACGGTCAAGGGACAGGGAAGCTACGAGCAGTACTTC CATVKGQGSYEQYF TRBD1 14 TRBJ2-7 TRBV19 many
TGTGCCAGCACCCCGGGACAGGGCACTGAAAAACTGTTTTTT CASTPGQGTEKLFF TRBD1 14 TRBJ1-4 TRBV28 many
TGCAGTGCCGTTCACCCGGGAAGCTATGGCTACACCTTC CSAVHPGSYGYTF - 13 TRBJ1-2 TRBV20-1 -
TGCGCCAGCAGCTTCGGACTAGCGGGGCCTAGGTCGGCCCATGAGCAGTTCTTC CASSFGLAGPRSAHEQFF TRBD2 18 TRBJ2-1 TRBV5-1 many
TGTGCCAGCAGCTTAGGGACCGGGCACATCAATGAGCAGTTCTTC CASSLGTGHINEQFF - 15 TRBJ2-1 TRBV7-7 many
TGTGCCAGCAGTTTAGATGGGGAAAGAGAGACCCAGTACTTC CASSLDGERETQYF - 14 TRBJ2-5 TRBV28 few
TGTGCCAGCAGGAAACAGGGGATGACCACTGAAGCTTTCTTT CASRKQGMTTEAFF TRBD1 14 TRBJ1-1 TRBV6-4 -
TGCGCCAGCAGCTTGGAGGGGACATCCTACAATGAGCAGTTCTTC CASSLEGTSYNEQFF - 15 TRBJ2-1 TRBV5-1 few
TGTGCCACCAGGGGACAGGAGCTCAATCAGCCCCAGCATTTT CATRGQELNQPQHF TRBD1 14 TRBJ1-5 TRBV15 -
TGTGCCAGCAGTTACTCGAAGTGGACAGGGCCCTCTGGGGCCAACGTCCTGACTTTC CASSYSKWTGPSGANVLTF TRBD1 19 TRBJ2-6 TRBV6-2/TRBV6-3 few
TGTGCCAGCAATTCCGGGACAGGGCGCTCTGGGGCCAACGTCCTGACTTTC CASNSGTGRSGANVLTF TRBD1 17 TRBJ2-6 TRBV6-2/TRBV6-3 many
TGCGCCAGCAGTGCGGGACTAGAAGTCCACATTCAGTACTTC CASSAGLEVHIQYF TRBD2 14 TRBJ2-4 TRBV10-2 few
TGTGCCAGCAGCCCGGCCCCTGGAGATACGCAGTATTTT CASSPAPGDTQYF - 13 TRBJ2-3 TRBV7-3 many
TGTGCCAGCAATAGACAGGCCTCTGGAAACACCATATATTTT CASNRQASGNTIYF - 14 TRBJ1-3 TRBV2 few
- CSATPSRFNYGYTF - 14 TRBJ1-2 TRBV20-1 few
TGTGCCAGCAGCTCCACAGGGTTCGATCAGCCCCAGCATTTT CASSSTGFDQPQHF - 14 TRBJ1-5 TRBV6-2/TRBV6-3 few
TGCGCCAGCAGTACGGGATTTTCCGCAGATACGCAGTATTTT CASSTGFSADTQYF - 14 TRBJ2-3 TRBV5-1 -
TGTGCCAGCCGGGGGGGCGGCGGCTATGGCTACACCTTC CASRGGGGYGYTF - 13 TRBJ1-2 TRBV6-5 many
TGTGCCAGCAGCCAGGACAGGGTCACTGAAGCTTTCTTT CASSQDRVTEAFF TRBD1 13 TRBJ1-1 TRBV28 many
TGTGCCAGCAGCCAAGAAATTGGAGGTTTGGGAGAGACCCAGTACTTC CASSQEIGGLGETQYF - 16 TRBJ2-5 TRBV14 few
TGTGCCAGCAGCGAGGACAGGGAGCAGTTCTTC CASSEDREQFF TRBD1 11 TRBJ2-1 TRBV7-9 many
TGTGCCAGCAGCTTAAACCCCGGCAGCCAGAGTGGCTACACCTTC CASSLNPGSQSGYTF - 15 TRBJ1-2 TRBV7-3 many
TGTGCCAGTAGTATGAACATCGCGAACACTGAAGCTTTCTTT CASSMNIANTEAFF - 14 TRBJ1-1 TRBV19 -
TGTGCCAGCAGCTTACAGAGGGATTCTGGGGCCAACGTCCTGACTTTC CASSLQRDSGANVLTF - 16 TRBJ2-6 TRBV11-2 many
TGTGCCAGCAGCTTTGAGAGTAGGGGGACCTACGAGCAGTACTTC CASSFESRGTYEQYF - 15 TRBJ2-7 TRBV7-6 many
TGTGCCAGCAGCTTATTGAGAGGGGGCCTATACGAGCAGTACTTC CASSLLRGGLYEQYF TRBD1 15 TRBJ2-7 TRBV11-3 many